Each of the 9 T cell receptor beta chains below was sequenced from the same sample in a study of T-cell reconstitution after alpha-beta-depleted transplantation in children. Using unique molecular identifiers, the investigators prepared the TCRbeta library. MiXCR, run by TCRdb on the PCR reads, gives a single entry per CDR3 protein. Altogether approximately 800,000 distinct CDR3 sequences are present, roughly 15% being singletons, with the ten largest covering 5%. The sequencing here drew on PBMCs, mostly from graft donor cells, taken 360 days after TCRalphabeta/CD19-depleted stem cell transplant. These receptor sequences come from a male patient between 10 and 17 years old who had a stem cell transplant for acute lymphoblastic leukemia, so the T cells may come from the graft donor.

The chain carries TRBV25-1 and TRBJ2-2, with a possible D match to TRBD1 (5 bases). The CDR3 length is 13 residues. Germline CDR1 and CDR2: MGHDK and SYGVNS. V gave up 2 bases and J gave up 6 bases, with 7 bases separating them. CDR3 DNA: TGTGCCAGCAGTGAAAAGGGGTCCGGGGAGCTGTTTTTT. Amino acid sequence: CASSEKGSGELFF.

This chain links TRBV19 with TRBJ2-7; 8 bases match TRBD1. Trimming removed 7 bases from V and 1 base from J; junction bases left unmatched: 9. Germline V gene sequence: CDR1 LNHDA, CDR2 SQIVND (reference sequence). This CDR3 is built from 15 residues. The CDR3 sequence: CASKDPGQGSYEQYF. Written as DNA, the CDR3 is TGTGCCAGTAAGGACCCCGGACAGGGATCCTACGAGCAGTACTTC.

This chain joins TRBV29-1 and TRBJ1-1; TRBD1 agrees at 9 bases. Germline lookup yields CDR1 SQVTM and CDR2 ANQGSEA. Trimming removed 7 bases from V and 1 base from J; junction bases left unmatched: 4. The length of the CDR3 is 13 residues. Here the CDR3 reads CSAEQGANTEAFF. CDR3 in DNA: TGCAGCGCGGAACAGGGGGCGAACACTGAAGCTTTCTTT. The full variable domain, its missing parts supplied by reference TRBV29-1 and TRBJ1-1, is SAVISQKPSRDICQRGTSLTIQCQVDSQVTMMFWYRQQPGQSLTLIATANQGSEATYESGFVIDKFPISRPNLTFSTLTVSNMSPEDSSIYLCSAEQGANTEAFFGQGTRLTVV.

V usage is TRBV21-1 and J usage is TRBJ2-7. TRBV21-1 is labeled a pseudogene. The CDR3 covers 15 residues. CDR3 amino acids: CASSKLQEHTYEQYF. As DNA, the CDR3 is TGTGCCAGCAGCAAACTCCAGGAGCATACCTACGAGCAGTACTTC.

Only a few counts were recorded for this clonotype. The chain uses TRBV12-3 or TRBV12-4 and TRBJ2-5; tentative D call: TRBD2 (6 bases). CDR3 length: 15 amino acids. V dropped 6 bases and J dropped 5 bases, with 19 bases sitting between them. The CDR3 nucleotides read TGTGCCAGCAGGCGGGGACTCCGAGAGCGGGAGACCCAGTACTTC. It is translated as CASRRGLRERETQYF.

This clonotype occurred many times. The chain carries TRBV24-1 and TRBJ2-1, with TRBD2 matching over 11 bases. The CDR3 is made up of 15 amino acids. Losses at the gene ends were 9 bases for V and 4 bases for J; bases not matched to a gene: 7. From germline, CDR1 is KGHDR and CDR2 SFDVKD. The DNA of the CDR3 is TGTGCCACCCGCCTAGGGACTAGCGGTTACAATGAGCAGTTCTTC. It translates to CATRLGTSGYNEQFF.

The chain has TRBV7-2 and TRBJ2-3, with 13 bases lining up with TRBD2. V shed 1 base and J 3 bases; nucleotides not matched to a gene: 1. The germline V gene encodes CDR1 SGHTA and CDR2 FQGNSA. The CDR3 runs to 16 residues. CDR3 nucleotides: TGTGCCAGCAGCTTAGGGGGACTAGCGGGAACAGATACGCAGTATTTT. Encoded protein: CASSLGGLAGTDTQYF.

The table lists this clonotype with a few counts. The chain has TRBV10-3 and TRBJ2-3, with a tentative D call TRBD1 (5 bases). From germline, CDR1 is ENHRY and CDR2 SYGVKD. V was trimmed by 3 bases and J by 11 bases, leaving 18 bases between them. The CDR3 has 14 residues. CDR3 loop: CAISEGVPSSGQYF. In DNA, the CDR3 is TGTGCCATCAGTGAAGGGGTTCCATCTTCGGGGCAGTATTTT.

This clonotype showed up many times. This chain links TRBV5-1 with TRBJ1-2; D perhaps matches TRBD1 (5 bases). CDR3 length: 14 amino acids. Germline V CDR1 and CDR2: SGHRS, YFSETQ. Between the trimmed V and J ends, which lost 0 bases and 5 bases, there was a span of 11 bases. The CDR3 protein is CASSLVGGSYGYTF. In nucleotides, the CDR3 is TGCGCCAGCAGCTTGGTGGGGGGATCGTATGGCTACACCTTC.